This is a list of T cell receptor beta chains from one sample in a study of blood T cell repertoires in COVID-19. Assay used: immunoSEQ multiplex PCR; TCRdb lists only in-frame clones, some missing. The data show roughly 150,000 clones, roughly 88% seen once. Input material: peripheral blood. These receptors were obtained from a man aged 18 to 30 with COVID-19, enrolled during active disease. CDR3s include the opening cysteine and the closing phenylalanine or tryptophan. D genes are given only for firm matches. The listing skips clone size in some rows; elsewhere it reads once, few, many or a size class.

V gene	D gene	J gene	clone size	CDR3 DNA	CDR3 protein
TRBV18	TRBD1	TRBJ2-7	.	TGTGCCAGCTCGCAGGGACAGGGGGTAGGCTACGAGCAGTACTTC	CASSQGQGVGYEQYF
TRBV6-5	.	TRBJ2-7	.	TGTGCCAGCAGTCCGACCGGGAATGGGGAGCAGTACTTC	CASSPTGNGEQYF
TRBV6-6	TRBD2	TRBJ2-1	.	TGTGCCAGCAGTCACACTTTGCGGGAGCTACCCTACAATGAGCAGTTCTTC	CASSHTLRELPYNEQFF
TRBV7-2	TRBD1	TRBJ2-7	.	TGTGCCAGCAGCTTTACAGGGGGGGAGCAGTACTTC	CASSFTGGEQYF
TRBV29-1	.	TRBJ1-1	.	TGCAGCGTAGTTGGGCTATTCGGGAACACTGAAGCTTTCTTT	CSVVGLFGNTEAFF
TRBV19	.	TRBJ2-7	.	TGTGCCAGTAGTCTGGCAGGGCTTACCTACGAGCAGTACTTC	CASSLAGLTYEQYF
TRBV15	.	TRBJ2-3	.	TGTGCCACCAGCAGAGAGAGACTCTACACAGATACGCAGTATTTT	CATSRERLYTDTQYF
TRBV18	.	TRBJ2-5	.	TGTGCCAGCTCACTCAGGGACCAAGAGACCCAGTACTTC	CASSLRDQETQYF
TRBV11-2	.	TRBJ2-1	.	TGTGCCAGCAGCCCGTCCCAGGGGCTCCCCTCCTACAATGAGCAGTTCTTC	CASSPSQGLPSYNEQFF
TRBV5-4	TRBD1	TRBJ1-3	few	TGTGCCAGCAGCTTGGACAGGGGGCTTGGAAACACCATATATTTT	CASSLDRGLGNTIYF
TRBV6-6	.	TRBJ1-6	.	TGTGCCAGCAGTTCAGGAGGGAGTCATTCACCCCTCCACTTT	CASSSGGSHSPLHF
TRBV27	TRBD1	TRBJ1-4	once	TGTGCCAGCAGAGACGGGACAGGGCGTGAAAAACTGTTTTTT	CASRDGTGREKLFF
TRBV7-9	TRBD1	TRBJ2-7	.	TGTGCCAGCAGCTCAATTAAGGACAGGGGGTACGAGCAGTACTTC	CASSSIKDRGYEQYF
TRBV7-9	TRBD2	TRBJ2-1	once	TGTGCCAGCATCATCGGGAGGAATGAGCAGTTCTTC	CASIIGRNEQFF
TRBV28	.	TRBJ1-1	.	TGTGCCAGCAGTCGCCCAGGAGAGGGCAAGTACACTGAAGCTTTCTTT	CASSRPGEGKYTEAFF
TRBV15	.	TRBJ2-5	.	TGTGCCACCAGCAGAGTAGGAGGGGACGCGAAGACAGGGGAGACCCAGTACTTC	CATSRVGGDAKTGETQYF
TRBV9	.	TRBJ2-1	.	TGTGCCAGCAGCACCCCCCTCCCGGGTTCTATTTACAATGAGCAGTTCTTC	CASSTPLPGSIYNEQFF
TRBV27	.	TRBJ2-1	.	TGTGCCAGCAGGGGAGTAGGAGGTGAGCAGTTCTTC	CASRGVGGEQFF
TRBV19	TRBD2	TRBJ2-7	.	TGTGCCAGTAGTATAGGCCTGGCAGGGACTATCTACGAGCAGTACTTC	CASSIGLAGTIYEQYF
TRBV5-6	TRBD1	TRBJ1-2	.	TGTGCCAGCAGCGTAGGGGGCGCATATGGCTACACCTTC	CASSVGGAYGYTF
TRBV5-4	TRBD2	TRBJ2-2	.	TGTGCCAGCAGCTTGCCTAGCGGGAGAAAAACCGGGGAGCTGTTTTTT	CASSLPSGRKTGELFF
TRBV28	TRBD2	TRBJ2-2	.	TGTGCCAGCAGCGGACTAGCTGGGACCGGGGAGCTGTTTTTT	CASSGLAGTGELFF
TRBV7-8	TRBD1	TRBJ1-5	.	TGTGCCAGCAGCCTGGGACAGGGACGCCATCAGCCCCAGCATTTT	CASSLGQGRHQPQHF
TRBV7-2	.	TRBJ1-3	few	TGTGCCGAGAAGGGGGAGTTGAACACCATATATTTT	CAEKGELNTIYF
TRBV4-3	TRBD1	TRBJ2-3	.	TGCGCCAGCAGGAAATCGACAGGGGACCACCATACGCAGTATTTT	CASRKSTGDHHTQYF
TRBV10-3	.	TRBJ2-7	once	TGTGCCATCAGTGCCCGCAGGGATGAAGGCGAGCAGTACTTC	CAISARRDEGEQYF
TRBV3-1/TRBV3-2	TRBD1	TRBJ2-5	.	TGTGCCAGCAGCTTAAGTGATTCCGGGACAGCAAAAGAGACCCAGTACTTC	CASSLSDSGTAKETQYF
TRBV5-4	.	TRBJ1-3	many	TGTGCCAGCAGCTCCCAGGGCGCAGGAAACACCATATATTTT	CASSSQGAGNTIYF
TRBV6-6	TRBD1	TRBJ2-5	.	TGTGCCAGCAGTTACGGGACAGGGGCCAAAGAGACCCAGTACTTC	CASSYGTGAKETQYF
TRBV7-9	.	TRBJ2-1	.	TGTGCCAGCAGCTTAATGCGTGGCCGGGGGAGCTCCTACAATGAGCAGTTCTTC	CASSLMRGRGSSYNEQFF
TRBV28	.	TRBJ2-1	.	TGTGCCAGCACTTCGGCAGGCAGACCCTACAATGAGCAGTTCTTC	CASTSAGRPYNEQFF
TRBV5-4	TRBD1	TRBJ2-7	once	TGTGCCAGCAGCCGGCCGGGACAGGTAGCGGAGCAGTACTTC	CASSRPGQVAEQYF
TRBV5-6	TRBD1	TRBJ1-2	.	TGTGCCAGCAGCTGGGGGACAGGGGGCGCGAATGGCTACACCTTC	CASSWGTGGANGYTF
TRBV7-7	TRBD1	TRBJ2-2	.	TGTGCCAGCAGCTTAGCGGGGACAGGGATTAACACCGGGGAGCTGTTTTTT	CASSLAGTGINTGELFF
TRBV27	.	TRBJ2-2	.	TGTGCCAGCAGGGCTTTGGACCCCGGACTTGTCGGGGAGCTGTTTTTT	CASRALDPGLVGELFF
TRBV6-5	.	TRBJ1-6	.	TGTGCCAGCAGCTCAGGGAATTCACCCCTCCACTTT	CASSSGNSPLHF
TRBV6-1	.	TRBJ1-4	.	TGTGCCAGCAGTGAAGACGCTGCGTGGGAAAAACTGTTTTTT	CASSEDAAWEKLFF